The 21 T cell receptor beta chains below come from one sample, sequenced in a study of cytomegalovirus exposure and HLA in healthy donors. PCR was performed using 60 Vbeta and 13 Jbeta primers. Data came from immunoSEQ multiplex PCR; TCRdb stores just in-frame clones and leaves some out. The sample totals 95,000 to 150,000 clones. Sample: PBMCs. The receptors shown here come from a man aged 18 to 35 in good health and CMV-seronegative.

This CDR3 is CASSVGAGAGEAFF. The CDR3 DNA is TGTGCCAGCAGCGTAGGGGCAGGGGCAGGGGAAGCTTTCTTT. The V call is TRBV9, the J call TRBJ1-1; perhaps TRBD1 as D (6 bases). This CDR3 has 14 amino acids. Germline V gene data show CDR1 as SGDLS and CDR2 as YYNGEE. Trimming left V 0 bases short and J 8 bases short, with 14 bases between.

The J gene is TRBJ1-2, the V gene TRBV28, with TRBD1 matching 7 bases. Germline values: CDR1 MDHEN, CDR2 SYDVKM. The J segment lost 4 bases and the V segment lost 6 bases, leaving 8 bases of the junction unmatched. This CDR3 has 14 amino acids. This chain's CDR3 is CASSPTGPFYGYTF. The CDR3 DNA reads TGTGCCAGCAGCCCGACAGGGCCCTTCTATGGCTACACCTTC.

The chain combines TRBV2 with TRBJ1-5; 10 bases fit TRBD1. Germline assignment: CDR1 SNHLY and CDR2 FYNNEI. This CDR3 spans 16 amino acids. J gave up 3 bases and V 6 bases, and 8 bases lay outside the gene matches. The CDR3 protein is CASSDRTGGPNQPQHF. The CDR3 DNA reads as TGTGCCAGCAGCGATCGGACAGGGGGGCCCAATCAGCCCCAGCATTTT.

The CDR3 here is CASSGQGRNTEAFF. CDR3 nucleotide sequence: TGTGCCAGCAGCGGACAGGGGCGGAACACTGAAGCTTTCTTT. V is TRBV9 and J is TRBJ1-1; 8 bases are shared with TRBD1. The CDR3 sequence is 14 residues long. Germline V CDR1 and CDR2: SGDLS, YYNGEE. V was pared by 3 bases and J by 1 base, with 2 bases of the junction left unmatched.

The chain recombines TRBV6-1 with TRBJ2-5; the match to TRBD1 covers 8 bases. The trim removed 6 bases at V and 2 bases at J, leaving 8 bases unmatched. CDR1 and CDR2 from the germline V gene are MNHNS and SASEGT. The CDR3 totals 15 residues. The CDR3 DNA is TGTGCCAGCAGCGTGGCAGGGGGCCCACAAGAGACCCAGTACTTC. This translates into CASSVAGGPQETQYF.

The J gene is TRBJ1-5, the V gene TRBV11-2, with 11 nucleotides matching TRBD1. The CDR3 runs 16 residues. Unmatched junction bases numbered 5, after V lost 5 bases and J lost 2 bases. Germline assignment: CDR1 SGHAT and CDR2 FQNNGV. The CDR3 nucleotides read TGTGCCAGCAGCCAAGGACAGGGGGCAGGCAATCAGCCCCAGCATTTT. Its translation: CASSQGQGAGNQPQHF.

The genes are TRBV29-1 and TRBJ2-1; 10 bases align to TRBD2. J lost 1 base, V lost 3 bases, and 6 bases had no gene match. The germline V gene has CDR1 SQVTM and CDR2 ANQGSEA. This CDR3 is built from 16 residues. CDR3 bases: TGCAGCGTTGAGCGAGGACTAGCGGAGTCCTACAATGAGCAGTTCTTC. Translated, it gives CSVERGLAESYNEQFF.

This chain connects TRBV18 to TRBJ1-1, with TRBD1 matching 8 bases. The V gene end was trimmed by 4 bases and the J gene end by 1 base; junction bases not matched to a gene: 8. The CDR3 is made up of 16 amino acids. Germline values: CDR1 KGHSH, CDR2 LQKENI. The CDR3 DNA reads TGTGCCAGCTCACTGAACATGGACAGGGAGAACACTGAAGCTTTCTTT. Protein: CASSLNMDRENTEAFF.

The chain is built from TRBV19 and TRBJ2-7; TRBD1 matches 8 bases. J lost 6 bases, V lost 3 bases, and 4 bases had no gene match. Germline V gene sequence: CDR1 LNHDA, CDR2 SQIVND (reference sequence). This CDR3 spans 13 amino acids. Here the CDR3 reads CASSMQGAGEQYF. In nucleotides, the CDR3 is TGTGCCAGTAGTATGCAGGGGGCTGGCGAGCAGTACTTC.

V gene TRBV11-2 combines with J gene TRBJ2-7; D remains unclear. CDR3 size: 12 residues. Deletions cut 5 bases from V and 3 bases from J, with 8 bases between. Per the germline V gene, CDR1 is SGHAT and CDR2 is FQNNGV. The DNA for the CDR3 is TGTGCCAGCAGCCGTCTAGTCTACGAGCAGTACTTC. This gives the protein CASSRLVYEQYF.

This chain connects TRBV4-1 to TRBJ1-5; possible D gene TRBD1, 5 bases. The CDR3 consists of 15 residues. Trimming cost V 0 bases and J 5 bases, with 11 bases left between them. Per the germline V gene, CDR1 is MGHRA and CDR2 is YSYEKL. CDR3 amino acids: CASSQDFQGDQPQHF. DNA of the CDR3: TGCGCCAGCAGCCAAGATTTCCAGGGCGATCAGCCCCAGCATTTT.

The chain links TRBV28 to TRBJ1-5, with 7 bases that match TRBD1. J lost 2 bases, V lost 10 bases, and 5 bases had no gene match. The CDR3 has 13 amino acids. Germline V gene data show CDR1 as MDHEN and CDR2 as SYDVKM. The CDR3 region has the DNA TGTGCCACCATTGGACAGGGCAATCAGCCCCAGCATTTT. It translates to CATIGQGNQPQHF.

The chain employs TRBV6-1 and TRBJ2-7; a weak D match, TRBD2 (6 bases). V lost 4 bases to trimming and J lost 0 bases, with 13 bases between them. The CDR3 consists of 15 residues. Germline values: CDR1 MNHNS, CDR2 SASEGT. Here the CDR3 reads CASSGRAGSSYEQYF. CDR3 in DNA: TGTGCCAGCAGTGGGAGGGCAGGGAGCTCCTACGAGCAGTACTTC.

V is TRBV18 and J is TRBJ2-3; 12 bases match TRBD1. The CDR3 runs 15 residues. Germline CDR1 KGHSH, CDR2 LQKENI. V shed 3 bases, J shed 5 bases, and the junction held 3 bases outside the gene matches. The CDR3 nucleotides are TGTGCCAGCTCACCGGGACAGGGGGCCGGAGATACGCAGTATTTT. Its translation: CASSPGQGAGDTQYF.

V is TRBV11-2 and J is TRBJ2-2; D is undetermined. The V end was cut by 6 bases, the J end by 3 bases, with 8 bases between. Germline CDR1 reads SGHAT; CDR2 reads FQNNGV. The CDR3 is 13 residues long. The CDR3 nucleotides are TGTGCCAGCAGACTACTGCACACCGGGGAGCTGTTTTTT. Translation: CASRLLHTGELFF.

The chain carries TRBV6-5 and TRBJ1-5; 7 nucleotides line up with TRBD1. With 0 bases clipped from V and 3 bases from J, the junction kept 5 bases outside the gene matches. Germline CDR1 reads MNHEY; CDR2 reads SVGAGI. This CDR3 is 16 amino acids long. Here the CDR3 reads CASSYSSRGFNQPQHF. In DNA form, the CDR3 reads TGTGCCAGCAGTTACTCGAGCAGGGGGTTCAATCAGCCCCAGCATTTT.

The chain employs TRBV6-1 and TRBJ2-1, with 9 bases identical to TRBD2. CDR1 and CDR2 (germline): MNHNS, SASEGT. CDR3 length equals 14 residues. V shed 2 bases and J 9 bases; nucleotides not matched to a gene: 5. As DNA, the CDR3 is TGTGCCAGCAGTGAATGGCTAGCGGGGAGTGAGCAGTTCTTC. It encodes CASSEWLAGSEQFF.

The DNA for the CDR3 is TGTGCCAGCAGCCGGACTAGTTCTCCCAATGAGCAGTTCTTC. Translating gives CASSRTSSPNEQFF. V is TRBV9 and J is TRBJ2-1; 7 bases map to TRBD2. This CDR3 has 14 amino acids. Looked up from germline, CDR1 is SGDLS and CDR2 is YYNGEE. J gave up 6 bases and V 4 bases, and 7 bases lay outside the gene matches.

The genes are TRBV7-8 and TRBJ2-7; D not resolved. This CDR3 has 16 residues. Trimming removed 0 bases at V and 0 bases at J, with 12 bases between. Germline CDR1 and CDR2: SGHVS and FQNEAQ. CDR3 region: CASSLARRRSSYEQYF. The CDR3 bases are TGTGCCAGCAGCTTAGCGAGACGGCGGAGCTCCTACGAGCAGTACTTC.

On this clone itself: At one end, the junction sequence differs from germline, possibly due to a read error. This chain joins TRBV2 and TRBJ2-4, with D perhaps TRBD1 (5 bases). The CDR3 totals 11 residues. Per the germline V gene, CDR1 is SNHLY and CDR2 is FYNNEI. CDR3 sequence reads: CASRLGPSGVF. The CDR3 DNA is TGTGCCAGCAGGCTGGGGCCTTCTGGGGTCTTC.

CDR3 sequence (DNA): TGTGCCAGCAGTTTAGGGGGCGCGGGCACTGAAGCTTTCTTT. Protein sequence: CASSLGGAGTEAFF. The chain joins TRBV27 to TRBJ1-1; D is perhaps TRBD1 (6 bases). CDR3 length: 14 residues. Trimming shortened V by 2 bases and J by 4 bases, and 11 bases separated the two germline ends. Germline V CDR1 and CDR2: MNHEY, SMNVEV (reference sequence).